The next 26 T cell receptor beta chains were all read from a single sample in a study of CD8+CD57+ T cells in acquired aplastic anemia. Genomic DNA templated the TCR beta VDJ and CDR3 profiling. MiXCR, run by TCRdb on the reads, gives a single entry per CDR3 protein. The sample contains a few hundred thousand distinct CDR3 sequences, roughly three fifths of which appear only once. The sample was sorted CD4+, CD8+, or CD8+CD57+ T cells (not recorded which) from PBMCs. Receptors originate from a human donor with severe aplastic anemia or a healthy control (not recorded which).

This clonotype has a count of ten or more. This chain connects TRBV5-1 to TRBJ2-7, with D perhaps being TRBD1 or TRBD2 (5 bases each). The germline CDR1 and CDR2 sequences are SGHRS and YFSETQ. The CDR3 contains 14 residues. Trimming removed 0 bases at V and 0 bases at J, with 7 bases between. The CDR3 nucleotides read TGCGCCAGCAGCTTGGCAGGGAGCTCCTACGAGCAGTACTTC. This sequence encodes CASSLAGSSYEQYF.

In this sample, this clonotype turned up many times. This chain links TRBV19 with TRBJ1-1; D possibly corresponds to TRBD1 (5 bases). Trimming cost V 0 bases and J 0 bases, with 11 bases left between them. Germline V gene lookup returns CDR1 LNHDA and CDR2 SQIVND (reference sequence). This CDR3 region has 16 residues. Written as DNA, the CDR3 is TGTGCCAGTAGTATAGATGGGAGGGGCATGAACACTGAAGCTTTCTTT. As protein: CASSIDGRGMNTEAFF.

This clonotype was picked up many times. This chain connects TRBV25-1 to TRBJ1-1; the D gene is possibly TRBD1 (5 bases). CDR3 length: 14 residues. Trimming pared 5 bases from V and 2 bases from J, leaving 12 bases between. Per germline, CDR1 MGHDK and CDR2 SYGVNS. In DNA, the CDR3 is TGTGCCAGCAGTTTAACAGGTACAAACACTGAAGCTTTCTTT. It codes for CASSLTGTNTEAFF.

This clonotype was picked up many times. CDR3 nucleotide sequence: TGTGCCACCCTCACCTCACGGCGAAACAATGAGCAGTTCTTC. Encoded protein: CATLTSRRNNEQFF. The chain recombines TRBV2 with TRBJ2-1; D call uncertain. Trimming shortened V by 10 bases and J by 5 bases, and 18 bases separated the two germline ends. This CDR3 comprises 14 residues. Germline CDR1 SNHLY, CDR2 FYNNEI.

CDR3 sequence reads: CASSLRPGGETQYF. CDR3 bases: TGTGCCAGCAGCTTACGGCCCGGGGGGGAGACCCAGTACTTC. The rearrangement links TRBV7-3 to TRBJ2-5, with 7 bases identical to TRBD2. Trimming removed 2 bases from V and 5 bases from J; junction bases left unmatched: 5. The germline V gene has CDR1 SGHTA and CDR2 FQGTGA. This CDR3 spans 14 amino acids.

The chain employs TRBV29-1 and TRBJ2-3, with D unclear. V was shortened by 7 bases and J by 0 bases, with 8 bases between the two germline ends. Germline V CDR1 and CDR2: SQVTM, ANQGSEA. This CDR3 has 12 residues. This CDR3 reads CSGTTSTDTQYF. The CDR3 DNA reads TGCAGCGGCACGACTAGCACAGATACGCAGTATTTT.

This chain's CDR3 is CASRRASNQETQYF. CDR3 coding DNA: TGTGCCAGCAGGAGGGCAAGTAACCAAGAGACCCAGTACTTC. V is TRBV7-8 and J is TRBJ2-5; possibly TRBD2 for D (5 bases). CDR1 is SGHVS and CDR2 is FQNEAQ in the germline V gene. CDR3 size: 14 residues. V was shortened by 6 bases and J by 0 bases, with 11 bases between the two germline ends.

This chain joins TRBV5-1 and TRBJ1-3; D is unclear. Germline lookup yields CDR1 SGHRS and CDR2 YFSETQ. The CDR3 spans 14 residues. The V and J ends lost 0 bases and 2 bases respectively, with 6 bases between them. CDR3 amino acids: CASSLEQTGNTIYF. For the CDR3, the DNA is TGCGCCAGCAGCTTGGAACAGACTGGAAACACCATATATTTT.

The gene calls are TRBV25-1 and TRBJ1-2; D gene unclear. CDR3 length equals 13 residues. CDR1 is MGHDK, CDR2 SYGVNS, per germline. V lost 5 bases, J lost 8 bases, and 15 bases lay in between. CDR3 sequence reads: CASSRTARMGYTF. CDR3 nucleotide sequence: TGTGCCAGCAGTCGCACAGCTCGGATGGGCTACACCTTC.

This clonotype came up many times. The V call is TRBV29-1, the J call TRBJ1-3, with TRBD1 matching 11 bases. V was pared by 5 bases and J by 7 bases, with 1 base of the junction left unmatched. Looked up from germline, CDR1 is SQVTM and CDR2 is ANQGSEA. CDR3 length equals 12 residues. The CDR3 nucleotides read TGCAGCGTTTGGACAGGGGGCAACACCATATATTTT. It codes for CSVWTGGNTIYF.

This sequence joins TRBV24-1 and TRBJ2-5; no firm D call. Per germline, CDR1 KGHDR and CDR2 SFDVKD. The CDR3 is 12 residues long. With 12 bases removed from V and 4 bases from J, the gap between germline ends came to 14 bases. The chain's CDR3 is CAAAGYGETQYF. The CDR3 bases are TGTGCCGCCGCCGGGTACGGAGAGACCCAGTACTTC.

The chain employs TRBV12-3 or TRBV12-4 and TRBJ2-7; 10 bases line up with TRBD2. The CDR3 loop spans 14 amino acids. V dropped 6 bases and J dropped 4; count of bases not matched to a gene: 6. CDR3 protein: CASRPLAGRYEQYF. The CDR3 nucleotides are TGTGCCAGCAGGCCACTAGCGGGAAGGTACGAGCAGTACTTC.

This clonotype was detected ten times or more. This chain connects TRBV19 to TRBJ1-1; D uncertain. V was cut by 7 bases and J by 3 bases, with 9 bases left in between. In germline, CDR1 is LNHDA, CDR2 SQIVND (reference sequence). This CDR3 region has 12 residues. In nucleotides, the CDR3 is TGTGCCAGTATCGGGCGATACACTGAAGCTTTCTTT. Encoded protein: CASIGRYTEAFF.

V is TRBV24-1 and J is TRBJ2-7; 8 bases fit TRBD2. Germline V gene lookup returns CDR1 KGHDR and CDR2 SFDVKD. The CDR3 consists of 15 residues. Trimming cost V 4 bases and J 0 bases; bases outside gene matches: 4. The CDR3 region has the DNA TGTGCCACCAGTGACCCTAGCGGGTGCTCCTACGAGCAGTACTTC. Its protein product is CATSDPSGCSYEQYF.

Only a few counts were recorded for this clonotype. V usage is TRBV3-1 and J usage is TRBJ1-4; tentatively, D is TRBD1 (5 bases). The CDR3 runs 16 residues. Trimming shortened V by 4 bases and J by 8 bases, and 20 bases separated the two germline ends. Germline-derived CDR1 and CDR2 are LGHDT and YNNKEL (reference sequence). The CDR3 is CASSRGGGAGEEKLFF. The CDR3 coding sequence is TGTGCCAGCAGCCGGGGTGGTGGGGCCGGAGAGGAAAAACTGTTTTTT.

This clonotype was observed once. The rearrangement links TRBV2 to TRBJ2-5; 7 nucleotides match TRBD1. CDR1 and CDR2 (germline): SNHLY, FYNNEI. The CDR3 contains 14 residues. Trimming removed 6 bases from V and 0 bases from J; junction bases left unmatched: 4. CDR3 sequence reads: CASRPGQYQETQYF. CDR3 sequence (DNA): TGTGCCAGCAGGCCGGGACAGTACCAAGAGACCCAGTACTTC. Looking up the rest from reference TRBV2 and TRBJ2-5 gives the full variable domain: EPEVTQTPSHQVTQMGQEVILRCVPISNHLYFYWYRQILGQKVEFLVSFYNNEISEKSEIFDDQFSVERPDGSNFTLKIRSTKLEDSAMYFCASRPGQYQETQYFGPGTRLLVL.

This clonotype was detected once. The CDR3 is CASSLGAQTHQPQHF. The CDR3 nucleotides are TGTGCCAGCAGCTTAGGCGCCCAAACACACCAGCCCCAGCATTTT. The chain has TRBV7-8 and TRBJ1-5; D call uncertain. Germline CDR1 reads SGHVS; CDR2 reads FQNEAQ. This CDR3 contains 15 residues. V was clipped by 1 base and J by 7 bases, with 14 bases between them.

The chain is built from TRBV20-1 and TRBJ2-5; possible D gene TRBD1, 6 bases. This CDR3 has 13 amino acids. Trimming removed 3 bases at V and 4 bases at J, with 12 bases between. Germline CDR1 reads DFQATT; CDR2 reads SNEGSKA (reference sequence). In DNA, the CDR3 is TGCAGTGCTAGCAGAACAGGGACAGAGACCCAGTACTTC. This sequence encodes CSASRTGTETQYF.

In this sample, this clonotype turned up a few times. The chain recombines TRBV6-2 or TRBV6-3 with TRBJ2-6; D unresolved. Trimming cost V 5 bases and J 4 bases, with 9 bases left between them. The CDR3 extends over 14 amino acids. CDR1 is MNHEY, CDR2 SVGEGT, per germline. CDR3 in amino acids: CASSHAVGANVLTF. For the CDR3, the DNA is TGTGCCAGCAGTCACGCTGTAGGGGCCAACGTCCTGACTTTC.

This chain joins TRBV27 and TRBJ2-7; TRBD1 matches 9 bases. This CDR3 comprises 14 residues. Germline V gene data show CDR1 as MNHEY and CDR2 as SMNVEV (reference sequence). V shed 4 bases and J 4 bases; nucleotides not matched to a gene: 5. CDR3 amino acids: CASSYGTGPYEQYF. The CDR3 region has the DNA TGTGCCAGCAGTTACGGGACAGGGCCTTACGAGCAGTACTTC.

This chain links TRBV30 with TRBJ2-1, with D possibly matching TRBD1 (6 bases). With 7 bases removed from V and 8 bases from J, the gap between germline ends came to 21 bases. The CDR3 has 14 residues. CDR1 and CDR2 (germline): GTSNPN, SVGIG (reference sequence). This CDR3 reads CAFQPGTRPYEQFF. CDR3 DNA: TGTGCCTTCCAACCCGGGACAAGGCCCTATGAGCAGTTCTTC.

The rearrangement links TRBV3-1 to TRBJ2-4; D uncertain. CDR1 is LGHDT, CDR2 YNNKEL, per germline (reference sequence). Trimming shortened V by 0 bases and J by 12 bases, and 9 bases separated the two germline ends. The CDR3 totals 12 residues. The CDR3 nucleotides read TGTGCCAGCAGCCAAGAAAGGAACCGTCAGTACTTC. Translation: CASSQERNRQYF.

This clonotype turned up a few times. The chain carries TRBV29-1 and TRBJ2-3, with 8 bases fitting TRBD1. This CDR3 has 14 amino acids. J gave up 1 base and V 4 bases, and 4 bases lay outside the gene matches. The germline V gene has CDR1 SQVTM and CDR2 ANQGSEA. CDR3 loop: CSVGTGYGTDTQYF. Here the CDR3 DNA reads TGCAGCGTTGGGACAGGGTATGGCACAGATACGCAGTATTTT.

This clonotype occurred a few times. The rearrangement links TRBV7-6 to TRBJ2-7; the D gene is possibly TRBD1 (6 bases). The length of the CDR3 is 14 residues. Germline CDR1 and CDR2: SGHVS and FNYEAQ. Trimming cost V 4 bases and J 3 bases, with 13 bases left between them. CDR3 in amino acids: CASSSGGQYYEQYF. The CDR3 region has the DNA TGTGCCAGCAGCTCCGGCGGACAGTACTACGAGCAGTACTTC.

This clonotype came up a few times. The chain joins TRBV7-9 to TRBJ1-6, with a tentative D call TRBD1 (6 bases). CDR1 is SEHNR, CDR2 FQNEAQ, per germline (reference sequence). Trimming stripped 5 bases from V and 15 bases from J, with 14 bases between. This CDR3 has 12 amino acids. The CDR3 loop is CASSLVGGDLHF. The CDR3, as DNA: TGTGCCAGCAGCCTTGTAGGGGGGGACCTCCACTTT.

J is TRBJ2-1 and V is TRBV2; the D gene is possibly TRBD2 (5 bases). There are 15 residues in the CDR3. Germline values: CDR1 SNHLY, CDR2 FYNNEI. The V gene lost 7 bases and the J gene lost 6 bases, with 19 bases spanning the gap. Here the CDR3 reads CASIAERAKPNEQFF. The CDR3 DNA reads TGTGCCAGCATTGCGGAGAGGGCAAAACCCAATGAGCAGTTCTTC. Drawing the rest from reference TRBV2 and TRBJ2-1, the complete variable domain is EPEVTQTPSHQVTQMGQEVILRCVPISNHLYFYWYRQILGQKVEFLVSFYNNEISEKSEIFDDQFSVERPDGSNFTLKIRSTKLEDSAMYFCASIAERAKPNEQFFGPGTRLTVL.